This T cell receptor beta chain came from a study of blood T cell repertoires in COVID-19. Background on the study: Both acute and convalescent COVID-19 samples were obtained from the United States, Italy and Spain.

In the original processing: It was from reference gene primer amplification that nucleated cell counts were estimated. TCRdb's table, derived via immunoSEQ multiplex PCR, lists solely in-frame clones and lacks some. D and trimming come from the DNA, and the V and J calls and clone size come from that table. The sample holds more than 150,000 clones, 79% seen once. Only one count was recorded for this clone. Within the sample, other DNA sequences also encode this same CDR3. V was clipped by 5 bases and J by 0 bases, with 8 bases between them. The CDR3 sequence is 13 residues long. The germline gives CDR1 SGHNT, CDR2 YYREEE (reference sequence).

This clonotype was sampled from a man aged 55 to 70 with active or convalescent COVID-19. The V and J genes are TRBV5-4 and TRBJ1-2; D remains ambiguous. The source material was peripheral blood. In DNA, the CDR3 is TGTGCCAGCAGTGCCGGGTCTAACTATGGCTACACCTTC. It is translated as CASSAGSNYGYTF. Supplemented by reference TRBV5-4 and TRBJ1-2, the full variable domain reads ETGVTQSPTHLIKTRGQQVTLRCSSQSGHNTVSWYQQALGQGPQFIFQYYREEENGRGNFPPRFSGLQFPNYSSELNVNALELDDSALYLCASSAGSNYGYTFGSGTRLTVV.